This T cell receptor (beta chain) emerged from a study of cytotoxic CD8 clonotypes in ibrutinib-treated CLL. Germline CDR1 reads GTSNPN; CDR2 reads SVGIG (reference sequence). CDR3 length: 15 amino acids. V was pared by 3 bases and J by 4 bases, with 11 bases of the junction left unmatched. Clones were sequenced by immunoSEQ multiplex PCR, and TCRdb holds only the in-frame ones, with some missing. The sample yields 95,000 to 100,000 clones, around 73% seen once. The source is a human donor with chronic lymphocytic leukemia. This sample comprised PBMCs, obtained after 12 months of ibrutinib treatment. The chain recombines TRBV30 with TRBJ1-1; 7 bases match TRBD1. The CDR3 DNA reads TGTGCCTGGAGGGACCTACAGGGGTGGACCACTGAAGCTTTCTTT. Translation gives CAWRDLQGWTTEAFF. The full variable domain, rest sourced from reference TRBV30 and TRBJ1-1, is SQTIHQWPATLVQPVGSPLSLECTVEGTSNPNLYWYRQAAGRGLQLLFYSVGIGQISSEVPQNLSASRPQDRQFILSSKKLLLSDSGFYLCAWRDLQGWTTEAFFGQGTRLTVV.